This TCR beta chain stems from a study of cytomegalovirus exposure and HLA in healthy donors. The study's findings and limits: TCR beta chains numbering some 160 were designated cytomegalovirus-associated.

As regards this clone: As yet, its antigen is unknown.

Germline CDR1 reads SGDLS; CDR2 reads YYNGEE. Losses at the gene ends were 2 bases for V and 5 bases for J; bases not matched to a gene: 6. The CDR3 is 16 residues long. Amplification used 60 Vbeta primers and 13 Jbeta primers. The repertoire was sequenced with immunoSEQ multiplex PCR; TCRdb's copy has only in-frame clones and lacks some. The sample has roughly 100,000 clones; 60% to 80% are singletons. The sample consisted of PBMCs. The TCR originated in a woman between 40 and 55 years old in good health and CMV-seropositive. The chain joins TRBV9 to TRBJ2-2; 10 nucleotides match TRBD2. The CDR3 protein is CASSVLASGSTGELFF. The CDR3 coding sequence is TGTGCCAGCAGCGTCTTGGCTAGCGGGAGTACCGGGGAGCTGTTTTTT.